This is a list of T cell receptor beta chains from one sample in a study of cytomegalovirus exposure and HLA in healthy donors. Some clones are missing from TCRdb's copy, which holds only in-frame ones; the method was immunoSEQ multiplex PCR. The sample has about 200,000 clones, around 83% seen once. Sequencing input: PBMCs. The receptors stem from a girl between 5 and 17 years old in good health and CMV-seronegative. The CDR3 runs from the conserved cysteine through the conserved F or W. A D gene is named only where the DNA matches it firmly. Some rows mark clone size as missing; the rest say once, few, many or name a class of expanded clone.

V gene: TRBV2; J gene: TRBJ1-6; clone size: NA; D gene: NA; CDR3 DNA: TGTGCCAGCAGGTTTCAGGGTGATTCACCCCTCCACTTT; CDR3 protein: CASRFQGDSPLHF
V gene: TRBV28; J gene: TRBJ1-4; clone size: NA; D gene: TRBD1; CDR3 DNA: TGTGCCAGCAGACTGACAGGGTGGGATGAAAAACTGTTTTTT; CDR3 protein: CASRLTGWDEKLFF
V gene: TRBV7-6; J gene: TRBJ2-5; clone size: NA; D gene: NA; CDR3 DNA: TGTGCCAGCAGCTTAGTGTCCGGGGAGACCCAGTACTTC; CDR3 protein: CASSLVSGETQYF
V gene: TRBV5-4; J gene: TRBJ1-2; clone size: NA; D gene: TRBD1; CDR3 DNA: TGTGCCAGCAGCCCGCGCGACAGGGAATCCCCATCCTATGGCTACACCTTC; CDR3 protein: CASSPRDRESPSYGYTF
V gene: TRBV6-1; J gene: TRBJ1-2; clone size: NA; D gene: NA; CDR3 DNA: TGTGCCAGCAGACCCCAGGATTATGGCTACACCTTC; CDR3 protein: CASRPQDYGYTF
V gene: TRBV4-1; J gene: TRBJ2-5; clone size: once; D gene: TRBD2; CDR3 DNA: TGCGCCAGCAGCCCGACTAGCGGGAGGGCGGGTGGAGAGACCCAGTACTTC; CDR3 protein: CASSPTSGRAGGETQYF
V gene: TRBV4-3; J gene: TRBJ1-2; clone size: NA; D gene: TRBD1; CDR3 DNA: TGCGCCAGCAGCTCAAAACCCTGGGACAGGGTCGGTGGCTACACCTTC; CDR3 protein: CASSSKPWDRVGGYTF
V gene: TRBV5-1; J gene: TRBJ2-1; clone size: NA; D gene: TRBD1; CDR3 DNA: TGCGCCAGCAGCTTGGAGGGGACAGGTAACAATGAGCAGTTCTTC; CDR3 protein: CASSLEGTGNNEQFF
V gene: TRBV9; J gene: TRBJ1-1; clone size: NA; D gene: NA; CDR3 DNA: TGTGCCAGCAGCTCACGGACAGAGAACACTGAAGCTTTCTTT; CDR3 protein: CASSSRTENTEAFF
V gene: TRBV5-1; J gene: TRBJ2-5; clone size: once; D gene: TRBD2; CDR3 DNA: TGCGCCAGCAGCTTTAGTAGCGGGGGAGGGGAGACCCAGTACTTC; CDR3 protein: CASSFSSGGGETQYF
V gene: TRBV5-1; J gene: TRBJ2-2; clone size: few; D gene: TRBD1; CDR3 DNA: TGCGCCAGCAAAGATCTGACAGGGGAAAGAGGTCCAACCGGGGAGCTGTTTTTT; CDR3 protein: CASKDLTGERGPTGELFF
V gene: TRBV28; J gene: TRBJ1-4; clone size: NA; D gene: TRBD1; CDR3 DNA: TGTGCCAGCAGTTTATTCGGGACAGGGGAGGGGGAAAAACTGTTTTTT; CDR3 protein: CASSLFGTGEGEKLFF
V gene: TRBV6-6; J gene: TRBJ1-6; clone size: NA; D gene: NA; CDR3 DNA: TGTGCCAGCAGCCAACCCCGTAGCTCCTATAATTCACCCCTCCACTTT; CDR3 protein: CASSQPRSSYNSPLHF
V gene: TRBV4-2; J gene: TRBJ1-1; clone size: NA; D gene: TRBD1; CDR3 DNA: TGTGCCAGCAGCCTGAATTCGGGACAGGGTAACACTGAAGCTTTCTTT; CDR3 protein: CASSLNSGQGNTEAFF
V gene: TRBV11-1; J gene: TRBJ1-5; clone size: NA; D gene: NA; CDR3 DNA: TGTGCCAGCAGCTTAGATCGAGGCAATCAGCCCCAGCATTTT; CDR3 protein: CASSLDRGNQPQHF
V gene: TRBV27; J gene: TRBJ2-1; clone size: NA; D gene: TRBD2; CDR3 DNA: TGTGCCAGCAATATTGGCGGGGGGGCAAGCTCCTACAATGAGCAGTTCTTC; CDR3 protein: CASNIGGGASSYNEQFF
V gene: TRBV7-9; J gene: TRBJ1-2; clone size: NA; D gene: NA; CDR3 DNA: TGTGCCAGCAGCTCTGTACCGCCGACAGGCCCTCCTAACTATGGCTACACCTTC; CDR3 protein: CASSSVPPTGPPNYGYTF
V gene: TRBV7-9; J gene: TRBJ1-2; clone size: NA; D gene: TRBD1; CDR3 DNA: TGTGCCAGCAGCTTAGCGCAGGGGGCTCGATATGGCTACACCTTC; CDR3 protein: CASSLAQGARYGYTF
V gene: TRBV2; J gene: TRBJ1-2; clone size: NA; D gene: TRBD1; CDR3 DNA: TGTGCCAGCATATCCGGGACAGGATCCTTTTATGGCTACACCTTC; CDR3 protein: CASISGTGSFYGYTF
V gene: TRBV19; J gene: TRBJ1-5; clone size: NA; D gene: NA; CDR3 DNA: TGTGCCAGTAAGACGGCGGGCAATCAGCCCCAGCATTTT; CDR3 protein: CASKTAGNQPQHF
V gene: TRBV29-1; J gene: TRBJ1-5; clone size: NA; D gene: NA; CDR3 DNA: TGCAGCGTTAGCGGGGGCTTGGGTAATCAGCCCCAGCATTTT; CDR3 protein: CSVSGGLGNQPQHF
V gene: TRBV5-1; J gene: TRBJ2-1; clone size: NA; D gene: NA; CDR3 DNA: TGCGCCAGCAGCTTGGAACAGTTCTACAATGAGCAGTTCTTC; CDR3 protein: CASSLEQFYNEQFF
V gene: TRBV6-6; J gene: TRBJ1-1; clone size: NA; D gene: NA; CDR3 DNA: TGTGCCAGCAGTTCCCGGGACACTTACACTGAAGCTTTCTTT; CDR3 protein: CASSSRDTYTEAFF
V gene: TRBV28; J gene: TRBJ2-2; clone size: NA; D gene: NA; CDR3 DNA: TGTGCCAGCAGTTTCTCCGGGGAGCTGTTTTTT; CDR3 protein: CASSFSGELFF
V gene: TRBV6-5; J gene: TRBJ2-1; clone size: NA; D gene: NA; CDR3 DNA: TGTGCCAGCAGTTACGTGTCCCCCCTTAGAGGGAATGAGCAGTTCTTC; CDR3 protein: CASSYVSPLRGNEQFF
V gene: TRBV5-1; J gene: TRBJ2-6; clone size: NA; D gene: NA; CDR3 DNA: TGCGCCAGCAGCCTGGTTTCTTTCTCTGGGGCCAACGTCCTGACTTTC; CDR3 protein: CASSLVSFSGANVLTF
V gene: TRBV4-1; J gene: TRBJ1-5; clone size: NA; D gene: NA; CDR3 DNA: TGCGCCAGCAGCCAAGATGGGCAGCCCAATCAGCCCCAGCATTTT; CDR3 protein: CASSQDGQPNQPQHF
V gene: TRBV4-1; J gene: TRBJ2-7; clone size: NA; D gene: TRBD2; CDR3 DNA: TGCGCCAGCAGCCAAGTCCTAGCGGGGGGGTCCTACGAGCAGTACTTC; CDR3 protein: CASSQVLAGGSYEQYF
V gene: TRBV11-2; J gene: TRBJ1-2; clone size: NA; D gene: TRBD1; CDR3 DNA: TGTGCCAGCAGCGGGGACAGGGCGTCCTATGGCTACACCTTC; CDR3 protein: CASSGDRASYGYTF
V gene: TRBV12-1; J gene: TRBJ2-7; clone size: NA; D gene: NA; CDR3 DNA: TGTGCCACCCCGACTAGAGGTACACCCTACGAGCAGTACTTC; CDR3 protein: CATPTRGTPYEQYF
V gene: TRBV29-1; J gene: TRBJ2-3; clone size: NA; D gene: NA; CDR3 DNA: TGCAGCGTTTTAGAAGGGGGTACGCAGTATTTT; CDR3 protein: CSVLEGGTQYF
V gene: TRBV25-1; J gene: TRBJ1-2; clone size: NA; D gene: TRBD1; CDR3 DNA: TGTGCCAGCAGTGCAGGACAGGCTTGTACCTTC; CDR3 protein: CASSAGQACTF
V gene: TRBV6-5; J gene: TRBJ2-1; clone size: NA; D gene: TRBD2; CDR3 DNA: TGTGCCAGCAGTTACCTAGCGGGGTACAATGAGCAGTTCTTC; CDR3 protein: CASSYLAGYNEQFF
V gene: TRBV6-5; J gene: TRBJ2-5; clone size: NA; D gene: NA; CDR3 DNA: TGTGCCAGCAGTTCTTCTTTGAGATGGCAAGAGACCCAGTACTTC; CDR3 protein: CASSSSLRWQETQYF
V gene: TRBV6-6; J gene: TRBJ1-3; clone size: NA; D gene: NA; CDR3 DNA: TGTGCCAGCAGTAATCGGGAGTCTGGCGCTGGAAACACCATATATTTT; CDR3 protein: CASSNRESGAGNTIYF
V gene: TRBV7-2; J gene: TRBJ1-1; clone size: NA; D gene: NA; CDR3 DNA: TGTGCCAGCAGCCCCGACCTCACAGGAGCTTTCTTT; CDR3 protein: CASSPDLTGAFF
V gene: TRBV15; J gene: TRBJ2-4; clone size: NA; D gene: NA; CDR3 DNA: TGTGCCACCAGCAGAGGGGTTAAGTTCCCGGGGGCCAAAAACATTCAGTACTTC; CDR3 protein: CATSRGVKFPGAKNIQYF
V gene: TRBV2; J gene: TRBJ2-1; clone size: NA; D gene: TRBD1; CDR3 DNA: TGTGCCAGCAAATCCGGGACAGGGGGCTACAATGAGCAGTTCTTC; CDR3 protein: CASKSGTGGYNEQFF
V gene: TRBV28; J gene: TRBJ1-1; clone size: few; D gene: NA; CDR3 DNA: TGTGCCAGCAGTTCCTTTGTCCCTATGAACACTGAAGCTTTCTTT; CDR3 protein: CASSSFVPMNTEAFF
V gene: TRBV15; J gene: TRBJ2-5; clone size: NA; D gene: TRBD1; CDR3 DNA: TGTGCCACCAGCAGAGGCCTAACAGGGGTGGGCCAAGAGACCCAGTACTTC; CDR3 protein: CATSRGLTGVGQETQYF
V gene: TRBV28; J gene: TRBJ1-5; clone size: NA; D gene: TRBD1; CDR3 DNA: TGTGCCAGCAGTCCTCGGACAGGGACGGCGCCCCAGCATTTT; CDR3 protein: CASSPRTGTAPQHF
V gene: TRBV28; J gene: TRBJ1-1; clone size: NA; D gene: NA; CDR3 DNA: TGTGCCAGCAGTTTCTCGGGGGTGGGATCCATGAACACTGAAGCTTTCTTT; CDR3 protein: CASSFSGVGSMNTEAFF
V gene: TRBV4-3; J gene: TRBJ1-4; clone size: NA; D gene: NA; CDR3 DNA: TGCGCCAGCAGCCAAGAGACTGTTAATGAAAAACTGTTTTTT; CDR3 protein: CASSQETVNEKLFF
V gene: TRBV29-1; J gene: TRBJ2-5; clone size: NA; D gene: NA; CDR3 DNA: TGCAGCGTTCATCTCACCGGAGAGACCCAGTACTTC; CDR3 protein: CSVHLTGETQYF